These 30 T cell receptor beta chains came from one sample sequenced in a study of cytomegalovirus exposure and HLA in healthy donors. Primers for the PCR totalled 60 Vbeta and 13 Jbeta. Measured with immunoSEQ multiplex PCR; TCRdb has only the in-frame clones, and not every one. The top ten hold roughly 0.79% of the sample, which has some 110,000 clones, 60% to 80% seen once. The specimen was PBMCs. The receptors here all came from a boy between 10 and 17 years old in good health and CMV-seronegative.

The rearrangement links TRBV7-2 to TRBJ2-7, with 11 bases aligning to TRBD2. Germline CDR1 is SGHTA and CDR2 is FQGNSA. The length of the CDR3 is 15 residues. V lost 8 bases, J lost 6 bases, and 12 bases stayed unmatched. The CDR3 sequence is CASGGTSGRLGEQYF. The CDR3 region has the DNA TGTGCCAGCGGGGGGACTAGCGGTAGGTTGGGCGAGCAGTACTTC.

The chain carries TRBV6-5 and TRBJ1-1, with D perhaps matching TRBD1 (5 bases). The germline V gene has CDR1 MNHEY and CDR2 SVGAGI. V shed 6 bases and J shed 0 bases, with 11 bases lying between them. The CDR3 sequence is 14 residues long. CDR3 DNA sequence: TGTGCCAGCAGGAGGGACTCAATGAACACTGAAGCTTTCTTT. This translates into CASRRDSMNTEAFF.

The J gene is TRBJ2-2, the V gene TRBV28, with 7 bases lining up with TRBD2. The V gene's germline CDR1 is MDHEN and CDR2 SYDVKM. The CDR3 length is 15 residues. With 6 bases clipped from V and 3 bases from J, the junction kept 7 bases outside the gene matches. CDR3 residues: CASRAGTTYTGELFF. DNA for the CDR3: TGTGCCAGCAGGGCCGGGACTACTTACACCGGGGAGCTGTTTTTT.

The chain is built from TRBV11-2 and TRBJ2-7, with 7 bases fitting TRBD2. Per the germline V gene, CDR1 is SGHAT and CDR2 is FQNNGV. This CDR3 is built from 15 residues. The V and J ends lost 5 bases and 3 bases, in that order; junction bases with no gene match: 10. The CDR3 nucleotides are TGTGCCAGCAGCCATTATCCTAGCGGATACTACGAGCAGTACTTC. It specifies CASSHYPSGYYEQYF.

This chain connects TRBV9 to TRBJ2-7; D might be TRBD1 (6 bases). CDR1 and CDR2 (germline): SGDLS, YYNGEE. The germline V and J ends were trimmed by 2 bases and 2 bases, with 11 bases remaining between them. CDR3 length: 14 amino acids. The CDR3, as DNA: TGTGCCAGCAGCGTGACAGGCTATGCCTACGAGCAGTACTTC. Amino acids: CASSVTGYAYEQYF.

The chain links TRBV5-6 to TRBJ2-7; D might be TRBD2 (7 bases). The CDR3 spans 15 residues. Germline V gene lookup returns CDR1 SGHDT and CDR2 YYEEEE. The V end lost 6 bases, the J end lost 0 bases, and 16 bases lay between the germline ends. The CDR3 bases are TGTGCCAGCACCATAGGGCGGGGGCTCTCCTACGAGCAGTACTTC. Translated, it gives CASTIGRGLSYEQYF.

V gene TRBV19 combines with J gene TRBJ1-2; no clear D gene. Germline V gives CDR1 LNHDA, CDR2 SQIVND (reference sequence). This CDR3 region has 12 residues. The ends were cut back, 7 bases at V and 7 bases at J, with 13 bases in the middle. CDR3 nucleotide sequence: TGTGCCAGTAAAGCGGGCTGGGGTGGCTACACCTTC. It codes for CASKAGWGGYTF.

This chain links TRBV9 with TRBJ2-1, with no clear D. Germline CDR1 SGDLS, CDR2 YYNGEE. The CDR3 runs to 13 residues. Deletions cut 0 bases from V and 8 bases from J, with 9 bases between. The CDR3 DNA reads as TGTGCCAGCAGCGTAGCTTTAGTCCATGAGCAGTTCTTC. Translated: CASSVALVHEQFF.

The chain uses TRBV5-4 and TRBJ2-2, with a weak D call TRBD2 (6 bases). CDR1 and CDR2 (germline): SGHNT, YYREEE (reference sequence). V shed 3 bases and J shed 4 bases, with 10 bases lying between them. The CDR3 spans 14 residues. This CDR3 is CASSSLARTGELFF. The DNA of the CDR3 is TGTGCCAGCAGCTCTCTAGCGCGCACCGGGGAGCTGTTTTTT.

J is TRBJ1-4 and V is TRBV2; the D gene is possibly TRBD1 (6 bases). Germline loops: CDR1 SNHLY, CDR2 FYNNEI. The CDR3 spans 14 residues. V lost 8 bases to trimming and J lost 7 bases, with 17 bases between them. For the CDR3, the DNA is TGTGCCAGCCGCGGACGGGGGGCCGGTGAAAAACTGTTTTTT. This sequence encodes CASRGRGAGEKLFF. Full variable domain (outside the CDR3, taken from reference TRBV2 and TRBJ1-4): EPEVTQTPSHQVTQMGQEVILRCVPISNHLYFYWYRQILGQKVEFLVSFYNNEISEKSEIFDDQFSVERPDGSNFTLKIRSTKLEDSAMYFCASRGRGAGEKLFFGSGTQLSVL.

The CDR3 coding sequence is TGTGCCAGCAGAAGGACAGGGCCTGATGGCTACACCTTC. It codes for CASRRTGPDGYTF. The chain is built from TRBV6-5 and TRBJ1-2; 8 bases map to TRBD1. Germline V lookup: CDR1 MNHEY, CDR2 SVGAGI. J was trimmed by 6 bases and V by 6 bases; bases with no gene match: 6. This CDR3 comprises 13 residues.

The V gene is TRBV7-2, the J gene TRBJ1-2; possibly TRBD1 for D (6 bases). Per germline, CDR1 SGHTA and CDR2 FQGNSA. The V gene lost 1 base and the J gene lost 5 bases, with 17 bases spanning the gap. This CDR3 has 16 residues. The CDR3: CASSLEGTGRGYGYTF. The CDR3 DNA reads TGTGCCAGCAGCTTAGAGGGTACAGGGAGGGGATATGGCTACACCTTC.

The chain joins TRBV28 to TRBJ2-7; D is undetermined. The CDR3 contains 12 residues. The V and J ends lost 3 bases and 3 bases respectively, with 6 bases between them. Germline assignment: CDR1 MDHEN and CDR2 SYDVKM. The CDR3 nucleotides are TGTGCCAGCAGTTTGCGCGGCTACGAGCAGTACTTC. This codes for CASSLRGYEQYF.

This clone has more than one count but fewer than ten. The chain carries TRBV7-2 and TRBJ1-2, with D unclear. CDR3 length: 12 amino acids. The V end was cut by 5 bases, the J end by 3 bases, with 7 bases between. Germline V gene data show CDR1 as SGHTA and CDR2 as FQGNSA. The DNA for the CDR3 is TGTGCCAGCAGCCCTCGGGACTATGGCTACACCTTC. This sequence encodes CASSPRDYGYTF. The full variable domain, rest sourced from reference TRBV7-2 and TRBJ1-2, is GAGVSQSPSNKVTEKGKDVELRCDPISGHTALYWYRQSLGQGLEFLIYFQGNSAPDKSGLPSDRFSAERTGGSVSTLTIQRTQQEDSAVYLCASSPRDYGYTFGSGTRLTVV.

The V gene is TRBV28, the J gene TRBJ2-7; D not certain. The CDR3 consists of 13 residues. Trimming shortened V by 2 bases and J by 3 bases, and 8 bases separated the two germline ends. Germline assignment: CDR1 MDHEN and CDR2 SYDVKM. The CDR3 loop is CASSLDTDYEQYF. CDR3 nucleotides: TGTGCCAGCAGTTTAGACACGGACTACGAGCAGTACTTC.

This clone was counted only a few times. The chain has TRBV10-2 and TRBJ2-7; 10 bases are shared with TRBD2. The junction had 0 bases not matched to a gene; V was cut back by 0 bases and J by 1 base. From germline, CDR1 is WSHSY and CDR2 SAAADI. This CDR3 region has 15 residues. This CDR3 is CASSESSGRSYEQYF. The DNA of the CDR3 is TGCGCCAGCAGTGAGTCTAGCGGGAGGTCCTACGAGCAGTACTTC.

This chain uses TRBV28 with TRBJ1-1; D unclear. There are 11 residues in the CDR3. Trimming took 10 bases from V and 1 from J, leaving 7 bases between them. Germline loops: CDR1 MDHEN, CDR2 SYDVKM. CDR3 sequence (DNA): TGTGCCACCCGGGGGAACACTGAAGCTTTCTTT. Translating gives CATRGNTEAFF.

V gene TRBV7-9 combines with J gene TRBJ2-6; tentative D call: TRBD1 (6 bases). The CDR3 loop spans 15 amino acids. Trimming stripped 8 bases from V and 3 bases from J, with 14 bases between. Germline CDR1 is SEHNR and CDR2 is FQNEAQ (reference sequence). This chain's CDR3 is CASYAGEVGANVLTF. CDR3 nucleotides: TGTGCCAGCTATGCAGGGGAAGTTGGGGCCAACGTCCTGACTTTC.

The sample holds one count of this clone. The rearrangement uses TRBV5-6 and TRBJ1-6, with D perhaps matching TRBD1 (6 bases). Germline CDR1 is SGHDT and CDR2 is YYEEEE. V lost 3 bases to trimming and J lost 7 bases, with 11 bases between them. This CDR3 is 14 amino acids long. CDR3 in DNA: TGTGCCAGCAGCTGGGGGCGTAGGAATTCACCCCTCCACTTT. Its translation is CASSWGRRNSPLHF.

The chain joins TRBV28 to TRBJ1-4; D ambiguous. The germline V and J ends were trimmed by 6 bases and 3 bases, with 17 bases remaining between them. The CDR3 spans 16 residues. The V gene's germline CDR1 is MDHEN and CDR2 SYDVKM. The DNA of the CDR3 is TGTGCCAGCAGCTCATACCCTTCCGGTTCTAATGAAAAACTGTTTTTT. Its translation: CASSSYPSGSNEKLFF.

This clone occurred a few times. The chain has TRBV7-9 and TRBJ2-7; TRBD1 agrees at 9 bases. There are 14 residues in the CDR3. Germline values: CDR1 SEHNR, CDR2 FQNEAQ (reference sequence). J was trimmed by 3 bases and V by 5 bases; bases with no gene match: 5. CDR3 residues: CASSGQGSLYEQYF. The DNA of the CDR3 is TGTGCCAGCAGCGGACAGGGGTCCCTCTACGAGCAGTACTTC.

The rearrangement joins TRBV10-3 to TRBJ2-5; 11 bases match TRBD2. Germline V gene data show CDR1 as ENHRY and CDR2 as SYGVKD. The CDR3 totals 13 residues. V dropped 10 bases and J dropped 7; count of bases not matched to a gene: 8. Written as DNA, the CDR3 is TGTGCCACCGATAGCGGGAGGGTGGGGACCCAGTACTTC. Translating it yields CATDSGRVGTQYF.

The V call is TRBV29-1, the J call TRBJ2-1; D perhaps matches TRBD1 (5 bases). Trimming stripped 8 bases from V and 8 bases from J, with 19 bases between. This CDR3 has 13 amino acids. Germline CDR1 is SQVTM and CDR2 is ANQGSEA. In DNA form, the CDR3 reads TGCAGCCTTCGGACATCGGTCCGGGATGAGCAGTTCTTC. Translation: CSLRTSVRDEQFF.

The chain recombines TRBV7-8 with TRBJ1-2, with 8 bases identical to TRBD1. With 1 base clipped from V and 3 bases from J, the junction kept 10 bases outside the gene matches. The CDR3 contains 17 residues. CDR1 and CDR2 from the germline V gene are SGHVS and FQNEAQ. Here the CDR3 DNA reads TGTGCCAGCAGCTTAGTCGGGTCCAGGGGGCCCCACTATGGCTACACCTTC. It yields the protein CASSLVGSRGPHYGYTF.

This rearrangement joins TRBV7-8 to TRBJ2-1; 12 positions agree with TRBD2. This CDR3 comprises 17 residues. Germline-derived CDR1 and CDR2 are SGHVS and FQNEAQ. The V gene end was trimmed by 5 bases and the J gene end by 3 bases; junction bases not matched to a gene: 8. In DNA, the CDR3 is TGTGCCAGCAGCGCCAGACTAGCGGGAGATTTCTACAATGAGCAGTTCTTC. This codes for CASSARLAGDFYNEQFF.

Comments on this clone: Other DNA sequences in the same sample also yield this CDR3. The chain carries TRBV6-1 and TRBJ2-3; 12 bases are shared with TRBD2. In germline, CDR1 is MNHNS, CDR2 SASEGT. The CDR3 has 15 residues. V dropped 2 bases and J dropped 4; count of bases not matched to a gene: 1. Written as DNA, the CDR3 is TGTGCCAGCAGTGAAACTAGCGGGGGGCCAGATACGCAGTATTTT. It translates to CASSETSGGPDTQYF.

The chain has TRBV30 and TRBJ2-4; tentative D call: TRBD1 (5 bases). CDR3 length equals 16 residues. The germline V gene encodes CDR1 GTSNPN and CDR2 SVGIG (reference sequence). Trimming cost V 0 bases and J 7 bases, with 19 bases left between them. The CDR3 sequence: CAWSVGAGNLRNIQYF. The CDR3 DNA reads TGTGCCTGGAGTGTTGGGGCCGGAAACTTAAGGAACATTCAGTACTTC.

The CDR3 sequence is CASSVGGSGSSGNTIYF. The CDR3 coding sequence is TGTGCCAGCAGCGTAGGTGGTAGCGGGAGCTCTGGAAACACCATATATTTT. This chain connects TRBV9 to TRBJ1-3; D unresolved. V dropped 0 bases and J dropped 0 bases, with 13 bases sitting between them. The CDR3 sequence is 17 residues long. Germline V lookup: CDR1 SGDLS, CDR2 YYNGEE.

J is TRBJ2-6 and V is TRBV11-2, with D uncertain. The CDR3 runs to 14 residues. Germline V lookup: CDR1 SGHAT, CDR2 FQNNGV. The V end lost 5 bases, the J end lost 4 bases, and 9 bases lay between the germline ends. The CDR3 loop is CASSRASGANVLTF. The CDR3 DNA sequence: TGTGCCAGCAGCCGCGCGTCAGGGGCCAACGTCCTGACTTTC.

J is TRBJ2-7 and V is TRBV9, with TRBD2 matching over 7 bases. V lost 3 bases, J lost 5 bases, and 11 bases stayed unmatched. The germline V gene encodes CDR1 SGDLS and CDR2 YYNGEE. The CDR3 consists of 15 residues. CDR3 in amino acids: CASSARGRGIDEQYF. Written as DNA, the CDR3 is TGTGCCAGCAGCGCCCGGGGGAGGGGAATAGACGAGCAGTACTTC.